A selection of T cell receptor beta chains follows, all from one sample in a study of blood T cell repertoires in COVID-19. TCRdb keeps only in-frame clones here, not all; method: immunoSEQ multiplex PCR. The repertoire consists of 55,000 to 65,000 clones, with 80% to 90% occurring once and the leading ten covering about 6%. Material: peripheral blood. The receptors come from a woman aged 55-70 years with acute or convalescent COVID-19. CDR3s include the opening cysteine and the closing phenylalanine or tryptophan. D genes are given only for firm matches. Clone size is not always given. Where it is, it says once, few, many or a class for expanded clones.

TGTGCCAGCAGTGAAGGAGGTAGGGGCTCCTACAATGAGCAGTTCTTC,CASSEGGRGSYNEQFF,TRBV6-1,once,NA,TRBJ2-1
TGCAGCGTTGATTTCCAGGGGGCGCGAGGTGGCTACACCTTC,CSVDFQGARGGYTF,TRBV29-1,NA,TRBD1,TRBJ1-2
TGTGCCAGCAGCCCCAGGACCGGGGAGCTGTTTTTT,CASSPRTGELFF,TRBV12-3/TRBV12-4,NA,NA,TRBJ2-2
TGTGCCAGCAGTGCAAGAGGACAGGGGGCGACTAACTATGGCTACACCTTC,CASSARGQGATNYGYTF,TRBV6-1,NA,TRBD1,TRBJ1-2
TGTGCCAGCAGTTTGATGGCAAATGAAAAACTGTTTTTT,CASSLMANEKLFF,TRBV12-3/TRBV12-4,few,NA,TRBJ1-4
TGTGCCAGCAGTGAAACCCAGGGAGGTAGATCTGGAAACACCATATATTTT,CASSETQGGRSGNTIYF,TRBV6-1,once,NA,TRBJ1-3
TGTGCCAGCTCACATGAACAGGGTTCATATAGCAATCAGCCCCAGCATTTT,CASSHEQGSYSNQPQHF,TRBV18,NA,NA,TRBJ1-5
TGTGCCAGTAGTATCGGGGACAGGACACTGTTTTTT,CASSIGDRTLFF,TRBV19,NA,TRBD1,TRBJ1-4
TGTGCCTGGAGTATGAAGCGCGTCGAGCAGTACTTC,CAWSMKRVEQYF,TRBV30,NA,NA,TRBJ2-7
TGCGCCAGCAGCGTAGCGTCCTTCGTACAGGGTGGCGAGCAGTACTTC,CASSVASFVQGGEQYF,TRBV5-1,NA,NA,TRBJ2-7
TGCGCCAGCAGCTTGGATGAATCGGGCCGGGGAAGCAATCAGCCCCAGCATTTT,CASSLDESGRGSNQPQHF,TRBV5-1,once,NA,TRBJ1-5
TGTGCCAGCAGAGCCGGGACAGGGGACTCACCCCTCCACTTT,CASRAGTGDSPLHF,TRBV6-4,NA,TRBD1,TRBJ1-6
TGCAGTGCTAGTTTTAGGGGCGCAGCGAAAGGCTACACCTTC,CSASFRGAAKGYTF,TRBV20-1,NA,NA,TRBJ1-2
TGTGCCGGGACGAGTTCTAACAATGAGCAGTTCTTC,CAGTSSNNEQFF,TRBV30,few,NA,TRBJ2-1
TGTGCCAGCCTCCCTCTGGGGCAGACAATATACGAGCAGTACTTC,CASLPLGQTIYEQYF,TRBV6-5,NA,NA,TRBJ2-7
TGCGCCAGCAGCGCGTTCAACCTACAGAGAGGGACCGGGGAGCTGTTTTTT,CASSAFNLQRGTGELFF,TRBV5-1,once,NA,TRBJ2-2
TGTGCCATCAGAGACAGGGATGGTAATCAGCCCCAGCATTTT,CAIRDRDGNQPQHF,TRBV10-3,NA,TRBD1,TRBJ1-5
TGTGCCAGCAGTTCCTCCGGGACAGGGAACTATGGCTACACCTTC,CASSSSGTGNYGYTF,TRBV6-5,NA,TRBD1,TRBJ1-2